Below are 11 T cell receptor beta chains sequenced from a single sample in a study of brain metastases from non-small cell lung cancer. Here immunoSEQ multiplex PCR was the method, and the copy in TCRdb shows in-frame clones only, minus some. The sample includes roughly 14,000 clones, roughly four fifths of them seen just once. Sequencing input: primary lung tumor tissue. All receptors come from a donor aged 40 or over with non-small cell lung cancer.

This chain uses TRBV2 with TRBJ1-5; D might be TRBD1 (6 bases). CDR3 size: 14 residues. V lost 5 bases, J lost 3 bases, and 11 bases lay in between. Germline V gene sequence: CDR1 SNHLY, CDR2 FYNNEI. In DNA form, the CDR3 reads TGTGCCAGCAGTCGAGACAGGCCCAATCAGCCCCAGCATTTT. It encodes CASSRDRPNQPQHF.

V usage is TRBV7-9 and J usage is TRBJ2-7, with no clear D. The CDR3 covers 12 residues. V was trimmed by 1 base and J by 6 bases, leaving 7 bases between them. The germline CDR1 and CDR2 sequences are SEHNR and FQNEAQ (reference sequence). The CDR3 loop reads CASSLVGLEQYV. In nucleotides, the CDR3 is TGTGCCAGCAGCTTAGTAGGGCTCGAGCAGTACGTC.

The chain has TRBV19 and TRBJ1-1; maybe TRBD1 (6 bases). The CDR3 extends over 15 amino acids. Trimming shortened V by 8 bases and J by 2 bases, and 18 bases separated the two germline ends. Germline values: CDR1 LNHDA, CDR2 SQIVND (reference sequence). In DNA form, the CDR3 reads TGTGCCAGTGCGGACAGCTCCTCGCGAAACACTGAAGCTTTCTTT. This codes for CASADSSSRNTEAFF.

V gene TRBV18 combines with J gene TRBJ2-1, with 7 bases aligning to TRBD1. CDR1 and CDR2 (germline): KGHSH, LQKENI. V was clipped by 4 bases and J by 6 bases; unmatched bases: 6. The CDR3 runs 14 residues. The CDR3 DNA follows: TGTGCCAGCTCACTCAGACAGGGCGGCAATGAGCAGTTCTTC. Its protein is CASSLRQGGNEQFF.

The J gene is TRBJ2-1, the V gene TRBV6-5; 13 nucleotides match TRBD2. There are 15 residues in the CDR3. Germline assignment: CDR1 MNHEY and CDR2 SVGAGI. J was trimmed by 9 bases and V by 2 bases; bases with no gene match: 4. DNA of the CDR3: TGTGCCAGCAGTTACCCGGGACTAGCGGGGCGTGAGCAGTTCTTC. Encoded protein: CASSYPGLAGREQFF.

The chain links TRBV30 to TRBJ2-1, with D unclear. The germline V and J ends were trimmed by 0 bases and 0 bases, with 12 bases remaining between them. Germline values: CDR1 GTSNPN, CDR2 SVGIG (reference sequence). This CDR3 is built from 16 residues. CDR3 bases: TGTGCCTGGAGTGTAGAAGGGTCTGGCTCCTACAATGAGCAGTTCTTC. It encodes CAWSVEGSGSYNEQFF. The full variable domain, with the rest looked up from reference TRBV30 and TRBJ2-1, is SQTIHQWPATLVQPVGSPLSLECTVEGTSNPNLYWYRQAAGRGLQLLFYSVGIGQISSEVPQNLSASRPQDRQFILSSKKLLLSDSGFYLCAWSVEGSGSYNEQFFGPGTRLTVL.

The genes are TRBV4-2 and TRBJ2-5; 8 bases match TRBD2. The CDR3 length is 15 residues. Germline CDR1 and CDR2: LGHNA and YNFKEQ. Germline trimming cut 0 bases from V and 2 bases from J; bases unmatched to any gene: 2. The CDR3 DNA sequence: TGTGCCAGCAGCCAAGAGGGCGGGGGGCAAGAGACCCAGTACTTC. Translating it yields CASSQEGGGQETQYF.

The V and J genes are TRBV6-5 and TRBJ1-5, with D hard to call. The CDR3 contains 15 residues. CDR1 is MNHEY and CDR2 is SVGAGI in the germline V gene. The germline V and J ends were trimmed by 0 bases and 0 bases, with 6 bases remaining between them. For the CDR3, the DNA is TGTGCCAGCAGTTACTCGGGGAATAGCAATCAGCCCCAGCATTTT. Amino acid sequence: CASSYSGNSNQPQHF.

V usage is TRBV24-1 and J usage is TRBJ2-5; 8 bases map to TRBD2. CDR3 length: 13 residues. V shed 10 bases, J shed 1 base, and the junction held 4 bases outside the gene matches. The V gene's germline CDR1 is KGHDR and CDR2 SFDVKD. The CDR3 DNA sequence: TGTGCCACTAGCGGGACGTCCCAAGAGACCCAGTACTTC. It translates to CATSGTSQETQYF.

This clone was found once. J is TRBJ1-2 and V is TRBV30, with D possibly being TRBD1 (6 bases). V lost 3 bases to trimming and J lost 4 bases, with 15 bases between them. The CDR3 is 14 residues long. Germline-derived CDR1 and CDR2 are GTSNPN and SVGIG (reference sequence). For the CDR3, the DNA is TGTGCCTGGAGCTCAGGGGATATCGGCTATGGCTACACCTTC. Encoded protein: CAWSSGDIGYGYTF.

This chain connects TRBV6-5 to TRBJ1-6; D is unclear. Germline lookup yields CDR1 MNHEY and CDR2 SVGAGI. The CDR3 consists of 13 residues. Trimming took 5 bases from V and 8 from J, leaving 10 bases between them. This CDR3 is CASSTLEDSPLHF. CDR3 in DNA: TGTGCCAGCAGTACACTCGAGGATTCACCCCTCCACTTT.